A single sample is the source of the 20 T cell receptor beta chains below, sequenced in a study of the immune and genomic landscape of osteosarcoma. Poor-prognosis osteosarcoma patients supplied post-treatment primary, local recurrence and metastasis tumor specimens. Some clones are missing from TCRdb's copy, which holds only in-frame ones; the method was immunoSEQ multiplex PCR. The data show approximately 5,500 clones, with 77% seen just once and approximately 6.2% held by the top ten. Specimen: osteosarcoma tumor tissue from the lung. These TCRs come from a human donor with osteosarcoma.

The gene calls are TRBV7-8 and TRBJ2-7; 11 bases map to TRBD1. The V gene end was trimmed by 6 bases and the J gene end by 6 bases; junction bases not matched to a gene: 4. Germline V gene sequence: CDR1 SGHVS, CDR2 FQNEAQ. The CDR3 length is 13 residues. CDR3 in DNA: TGTGCCAGCAGACCCGGGACAGGGGGCGAGCAGTACTTC. This encodes CASRPGTGGEQYF.

This clone has a handful of counts. The chain links TRBV19 to TRBJ2-7; the D gene could be TRBD1 or TRBD2 (6 bases each). The ends were cut back, 8 bases at V and 6 bases at J, with 14 bases in the middle. Germline V gives CDR1 LNHDA, CDR2 SQIVND (reference sequence). The CDR3 totals 12 residues. The CDR3 bases are TGTGCCAGTGGACAACAGGGAGGCGAGCAGTACTTC. Protein product: CASGQQGGEQYF.

V is TRBV7-2 and J is TRBJ1-1; 7 bases match TRBD1. This CDR3 comprises 14 residues. V lost 7 bases and J lost 11; bases outside the gene matches: 16. Per germline, CDR1 SGHTA and CDR2 FQGNSA. CDR3 region: CASNPTGTVIPAFF. In DNA, the CDR3 is TGTGCCAGCAACCCAACCGGGACAGTTATTCCGGCTTTCTTT. Supplemented by reference TRBV7-2 and TRBJ1-1, the full variable domain reads GAGVSQSPSNKVTEKGKDVELRCDPISGHTALYWYRQSLGQGLEFLIYFQGNSAPDKSGLPSDRFSAERTGGSVSTLTIQRTQQEDSAVYLCASNPTGTVIPAFFGQGTRLTVV.

This clone was detected only a few times. This chain joins TRBV2 and TRBJ2-7; TRBD1 matches at 9 bases. CDR3 length: 13 residues. After removal of 6 bases from V and 3 bases from J, the junction contained 3 bases not matched to a gene. CDR1 SNHLY and CDR2 FYNNEI come from the germline V gene. CDR3 protein: CASSLGQGYEQYF. CDR3 sequence (DNA): TGTGCCAGCAGCCTGGGACAGGGCTACGAGCAGTACTTC.

The chain has TRBV7-3 and TRBJ1-1; D is unclear. Trimming left V 2 bases short and J 5 bases short, with 9 bases between. Germline CDR1 is SGHTA and CDR2 is FQGTGA. This CDR3 has 13 residues. CDR3 sequence (DNA): TGTGCCAGCAGCTTACTCCGGGGAACTGAAGCTTTCTTT. Translated, it gives CASSLLRGTEAFF.

There are a few counts of this clone. The rearrangement links TRBV7-9 to TRBJ1-3; D is uncertain. V lost 0 bases, J lost 2 bases, and 2 bases lay in between. This CDR3 has 13 residues. The germline V gene has CDR1 SEHNR and CDR2 FQNEAQ (reference sequence). This chain's CDR3 is CASSLAAGNTIYF. Written as DNA, the CDR3 is TGTGCCAGCAGCTTAGCCGCTGGAAACACCATATATTTT.

This clone turned up a few times. This chain's CDR3 is CASSPPSVFRELFF. DNA for the CDR3: TGCGCCAGCAGCCCCCCCAGCGTTTTCCGGGAGCTGTTTTTT. The rearrangement joins TRBV5-1 to TRBJ2-2; D is unclear. From germline, CDR1 is SGHRS and CDR2 YFSETQ. Trimming shortened V by 4 bases and J by 9 bases, and 16 bases separated the two germline ends. The CDR3 sequence is 14 residues long.

The chain combines TRBV6-5 with TRBJ2-3, with D perhaps TRBD2 (5 bases). The CDR3 is made up of 14 amino acids. Germline V gene data show CDR1 as MNHEY and CDR2 as SVGAGI. Trimming left V 5 bases short and J 5 bases short, with 14 bases between. The CDR3 DNA is TGTGCCAGCAGTAACGACGGGGTATTAGATACGCAGTATTTT. Protein sequence: CASSNDGVLDTQYF.

This clone was found a few times. The chain combines TRBV7-9 with TRBJ2-2, with TRBD1 as a possible D gene (6 bases). In germline, CDR1 is SEHNR, CDR2 FQNEAQ (reference sequence). V lost 3 bases and J 0 bases, leaving 8 bases between the germline ends. The CDR3 runs 15 residues. CDR3 sequence (DNA): TGTGCCAGCAGCTTTGGGGGCGCGAACACCGGGGAGCTGTTTTTT. Its translation is CASSFGGANTGELFF.

This chain links TRBV18 with TRBJ1-2, with 9 nucleotides matching TRBD1. Trimming removed 2 bases from V and 4 bases from J; junction bases left unmatched: 5. Per germline, CDR1 KGHSH and CDR2 LQKENI. The CDR3 is made up of 15 amino acids. The CDR3 protein is CASSPGTGSSYGYTF. The CDR3 bases are TGTGCCAGCTCACCAGGGACAGGGTCTTCCTATGGCTACACCTTC.

V usage is TRBV19 and J usage is TRBJ2-7; D perhaps matches TRBD2 (5 bases). Trimming took 2 bases from V and 6 from J, leaving 14 bases between them. The CDR3 is 14 residues long. CDR1 is LNHDA, CDR2 SQIVND, per germline (reference sequence). CDR3 amino acids: CASSIWASSLEQYF. As DNA, the CDR3 is TGTGCCAGTAGTATATGGGCTAGCTCTCTCGAGCAGTACTTC.

This clone was detected only a few times. The genes are TRBV18 and TRBJ1-2; D remains ambiguous. Germline V gene lookup returns CDR1 KGHSH and CDR2 LQKENI. The CDR3 is 12 residues long. Trimming pared 6 bases from V and 4 bases from J, leaving 9 bases between. CDR3 protein: CASSLGLYGYTF. Here the CDR3 DNA reads TGTGCCAGCTCGCTTGGCCTCTATGGCTACACCTTC. Drawing the rest from reference TRBV18 and TRBJ1-2, the complete variable domain is NAGVMQNPRHLVRRRGQEARLRCSPMKGHSHVYWYRQLPEEGLKFMVYLQKENIIDESGMPKERFSAEFPKEGPSILRIQQVVRGDSAAYFCASSLGLYGYTFGSGTRLTVV.

In this sample, this clone is large (0.1 to 1%). V is TRBV2 and J is TRBJ1-5; D possibly corresponds to TRBD1 (5 bases). There are 15 residues in the CDR3. Germline lookup yields CDR1 SNHLY and CDR2 FYNNEI. Trimming took 1 base from V and 5 from J, leaving 12 bases between them. The CDR3 region has the DNA TGTGCCAGCAGTGAAGGGACCCCGGGGCATCAGCCCCAGCATTTT. It encodes CASSEGTPGHQPQHF.

This chain uses TRBV2 with TRBJ2-7; TRBD1 agrees at 12 bases. The CDR3 runs 15 residues. CDR1 is SNHLY and CDR2 is FYNNEI in the germline V gene. V shed 6 bases and J 3 bases; nucleotides not matched to a gene: 6. The CDR3 DNA reads as TGTGCCAGCAGCGCCGGGACAGGGGGCGTCTACGAGCAGTACTTC. Protein sequence: CASSAGTGGVYEQYF.

This clone appeared once. This chain joins TRBV30 and TRBJ1-4; 11 bases match TRBD1. Germline-derived CDR1 and CDR2 are GTSNPN and SVGIG (reference sequence). With 3 bases clipped from V and 2 bases from J, the junction kept 11 bases outside the gene matches. This CDR3 has 18 amino acids. CDR3 coding DNA: TGTGCCTGGAGGGCCGGGACAGGGGGAATACGGACTAATGAAAAACTGTTTTTT. Translating it yields CAWRAGTGGIRTNEKLFF. Full variable domain (outside the CDR3, taken from reference TRBV30 and TRBJ1-4): SQTIHQWPATLVQPVGSPLSLECTVEGTSNPNLYWYRQAAGRGLQLLFYSVGIGQISSEVPQNLSASRPQDRQFILSSKKLLLSDSGFYLCAWRAGTGGIRTNEKLFFGSGTQLSVL.

The rearrangement links TRBV30 to TRBJ2-7; no firm D call. Germline CDR1 reads GTSNPN; CDR2 reads SVGIG (reference sequence). This CDR3 region has 13 residues. V was pared by 0 bases and J by 2 bases, with 8 bases between. The CDR3 reads CAWSVPSAYEQYF. Here the CDR3 DNA reads TGTGCCTGGAGTGTGCCATCTGCCTACGAGCAGTACTTC.

The V and J genes are TRBV12-5 and TRBJ2-7; D is uncertain. The ends were cut back, 7 bases at V and 3 bases at J, with 7 bases in the middle. Per the germline V gene, CDR1 is LGHNT and CDR2 is FRNRAP. The CDR3 totals 11 residues. CDR3 residues: CASAKHYEQYF. The CDR3 DNA sequence: TGTGCTAGTGCCAAGCACTACGAGCAGTACTTC. Full variable domain (outside the CDR3, taken from reference TRBV12-5 and TRBJ2-7): DARVTQTPRHKVTEMGQEVTMRCQPILGHNTVFWYRQTMMQGLELLAYFRNRAPLDDSGMPKDRFSAEMPDATLATLKIQPSEPRDSAVYFCASAKHYEQYFGPGTRLTVT.

The CDR3 bases are TGTGCCAGCACCAAAAATCAACTAGCGGGTTCACAAGAGACCCAGTACTTC. Encoded protein: CASTKNQLAGSQETQYF. This chain connects TRBV7-8 to TRBJ2-5; 9 bases fit TRBD2. With 7 bases clipped from V and 2 bases from J, the junction kept 14 bases outside the gene matches. The germline V gene encodes CDR1 SGHVS and CDR2 FQNEAQ. This CDR3 is 17 amino acids long.

This sequence joins TRBV27 and TRBJ2-3; D perhaps matches TRBD2 (6 bases). The CDR3 loop spans 16 amino acids. With 11 bases removed from V and 0 bases from J, the gap between germline ends came to 21 bases. CDR1 is MNHEY, CDR2 SMNVEV, per germline (reference sequence). The CDR3 region is CALPEWTGASTDTQYF. In DNA form, the CDR3 reads TGTGCCCTTCCCGAATGGACGGGAGCTAGCACAGATACGCAGTATTTT.

This chain connects TRBV2 to TRBJ1-3; 7 bases line up with TRBD1. After removal of 6 bases from V and 0 bases from J, the junction contained 5 bases not matched to a gene. The CDR3 loop spans 15 amino acids. Germline V gene data show CDR1 as SNHLY and CDR2 as FYNNEI. The CDR3 DNA reads as TGTGCCAGCAGCCGGGACAGTTACTCTGGAAACACCATATATTTT. Protein sequence: CASSRDSYSGNTIYF.